This is a list of T cell receptor beta chains from one sample in a study of T cells in Graves' hyperthyroidism and ophthalmopathy. TCRdb reanalysed the multiplex PCR reads using MiXCR and keeps one entry per CDR3 protein. The sample lists 350,000 to 400,000 distinct CDR3 sequences; about 14% were seen once. The specimen sequenced was blood. Receptors were obtained from a woman between 55 and 75 years old with Graves' hyperthyroidism. CDR3s leave out the opening cysteine and the closing phenylalanine or tryptophan. Expanded clones are given a class, and other clones once, few, many or no size at all.

TRBJ2-2 11 TRBV20-1 NA SARDGGAGELF
TRBJ1-5 13 TRBV5-1 NA ASSLTPAPDQPQH
TRBJ2-7 15 TRBV20-1 many SARSGRTSGAYYEQY
TRBJ2-1 15 TRBV7-2 NA ASSNKGSRGRATEQS
TRBJ2-7 13 TRBV5-1 NA ASSLEGQGAYEQY
TRBJ2-5 11 TRBV28 NA ASCRDRLETQY
TRBJ2-1 9 TRBV20-1 many SASGGNEQF
TRBJ2-7 12 TRBV13 many ASSLGRSSYEQY
TRBJ2-5 13 TRBV7-2 many ASSYTGTSSETQY
TRBJ2-5 12 TRBV27 many ASSTAGIQETQY
TRBJ1-1 11 TRBV5-1 many ASSLGRATEAF
TRBJ2-3 11 TRBV5-1 many ASSPPPSDTQY
TRBJ2-1 12 TRBV5-1 many ASSLVASYNEQF
TRBJ2-2 16 TRBV19 few ASSNRRQTGAATGELF
TRBJ1-1 13 TRBV3-1 NA ASSPWTGSNTEAF
TRBJ1-6 11 TRBV12-3/TRBV12-4 NA ANSRLEKSPLH
TRBJ2-7 15 TRBV11-3 many ASTPSRGGTNSYEQY
TRBJ2-3 13 TRBV2 NA ASSVTSGDTDTQY
TRBJ2-2 13 TRBV27 few ASSVPGQDTGELF
TRBJ2-3 11 TRBV11-2 many ASSPGLVDTQY
TRBJ1-1 10 TRBV11-1 many ASSLVYTEAF
TRBJ1-6 18 TRBV10-3 few AISLYHPIEESSYNSPLH
TRBJ2-7 14 TRBV12-3/TRBV12-4 few ASSLEWAGGSYEQY
TRBJ2-3 12 TRBV20-1 many SADGGPSTDTQY
TRBJ1-2 12 TRBV18 many ASSPRENNYGYT
TRBJ2-7 11 TRBV18 many ASSPPALYEQY
TRBJ2-1 13 TRBV12-3/TRBV12-4 many ASSFDRGVYNEQF
TRBJ1-3 14 TRBV6-2/TRBV6-3 NA ASKLGMASSGNTIY
TRBJ2-5 10 TRBV5-1 many ASSLEGETQY
TRBJ2-1 14 TRBV7-9 many ASSPPRLAGGDEQF
TRBJ2-7 13 TRBV5-5 many ASSLDWTGTYEQY
TRBJ2-2 13 TRBV6-2/TRBV6-3 NA ASRTVAGNTGELF
TRBJ2-1 14 TRBV11-3 many ASSLRDSRSYNEQF